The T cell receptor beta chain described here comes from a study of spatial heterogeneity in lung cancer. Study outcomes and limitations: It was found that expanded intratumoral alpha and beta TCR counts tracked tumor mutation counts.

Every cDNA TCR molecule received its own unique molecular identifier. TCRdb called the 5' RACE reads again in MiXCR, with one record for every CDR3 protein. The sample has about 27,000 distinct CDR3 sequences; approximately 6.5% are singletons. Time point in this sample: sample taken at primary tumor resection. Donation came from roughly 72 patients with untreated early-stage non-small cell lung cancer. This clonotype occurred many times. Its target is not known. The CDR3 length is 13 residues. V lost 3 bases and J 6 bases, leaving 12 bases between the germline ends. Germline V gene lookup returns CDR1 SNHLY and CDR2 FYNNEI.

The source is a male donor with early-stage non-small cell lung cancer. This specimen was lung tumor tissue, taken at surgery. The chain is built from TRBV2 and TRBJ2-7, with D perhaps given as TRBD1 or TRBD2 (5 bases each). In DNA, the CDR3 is TGTGCCAGCAGTGAGGGACGGAGGTTCGAGCAGTACTTC. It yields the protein CASSEGRRFEQYF.